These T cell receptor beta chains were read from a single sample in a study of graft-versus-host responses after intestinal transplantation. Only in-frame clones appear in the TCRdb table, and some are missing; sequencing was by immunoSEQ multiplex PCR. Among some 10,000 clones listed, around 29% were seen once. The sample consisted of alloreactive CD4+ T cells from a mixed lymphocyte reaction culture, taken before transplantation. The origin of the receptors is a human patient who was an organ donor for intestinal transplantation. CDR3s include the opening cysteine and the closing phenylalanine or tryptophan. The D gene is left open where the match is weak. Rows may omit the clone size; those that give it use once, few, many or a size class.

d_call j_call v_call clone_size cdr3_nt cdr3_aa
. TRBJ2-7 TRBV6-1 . TGTGCCAGCAGGAACAGTCCCCCCTACTACGAGCAGTACTTC CASRNSPPYYEQYF
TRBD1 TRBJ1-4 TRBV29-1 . TGCAGCGTTGAAGATCCCAGGGGGAGGGAAAAACTGTTTTTT CSVEDPRGREKLFF
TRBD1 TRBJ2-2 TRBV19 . TGTGCCAGTAGTAACACAGGGGTTGGGGAGCTGTTTTTT CASSNTGVGELFF
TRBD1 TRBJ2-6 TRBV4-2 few TGTGCCAGCAGCCCAGACACAGGGGGCGCTTCTGGGGCCAACGTCCTGACTTTC CASSPDTGGASGANVLTF
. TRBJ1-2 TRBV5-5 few TGTGCCAGCAGCCAAGGGGAACCGCGGAATAACTATGGCTACACCTTC CASSQGEPRNNYGYTF
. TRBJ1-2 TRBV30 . TGTGCCTGGAGGGGAGAGAATTACTATGGCTACACCTTC CAWRGENYYGYTF
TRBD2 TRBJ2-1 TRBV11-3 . TGTGCCAGCAGCTTAGACTTTACTAGCGGGGGCTCCTACAATGAGCAGTTCTTC CASSLDFTSGGSYNEQFF
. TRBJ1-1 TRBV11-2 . TGTGCCAGCAGCTCAGGCCGTTCGAGCACTGAAGCTTTCTTT CASSSGRSSTEAFF
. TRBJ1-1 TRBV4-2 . TGTGCCAGCAGCCGTCCCTATTCATGGGATGAAGCTTTCTTT CASSRPYSWDEAFF
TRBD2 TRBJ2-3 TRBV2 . TGTGCCAGCAGGGAGAACGGGGGGGCGGATACGCAGTATTTT CASRENGGADTQYF
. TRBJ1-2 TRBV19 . TGTGCCAGTATACCCTCGGGGGGGTATATGTCAAGCTATGGCTACACCTTC CASIPSGGYMSSYGYTF
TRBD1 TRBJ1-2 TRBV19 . TGTGCCAGTGGAAACCAGGGGGCGAATATGTTCTTC CASGNQGANMFF
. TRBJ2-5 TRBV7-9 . TGTGCCAGCAGCTTGCAGGGTTGGGTCCGGGAGACCCAGTACTTC CASSLQGWVRETQYF
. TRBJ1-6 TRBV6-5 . TGTGCCAGCAGTTATAAGGTAAGCTCCTATAATTCACCCCTCCACTTT CASSYKVSSYNSPLHF
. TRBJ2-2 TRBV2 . TGTGCCAGCGGGTACAGGGACACCGGGGAGCTGTTTTTT CASGYRDTGELFF
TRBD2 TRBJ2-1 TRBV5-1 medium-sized TGCGCCAGCAGCTTGGAAGTAGCGGGGTACAATGAGCAGTTCTTC CASSLEVAGYNEQFF
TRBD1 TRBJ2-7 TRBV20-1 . TGCAGTGCTTTGACAGGGGGAGTGCAGTACTTC CSALTGGVQYF
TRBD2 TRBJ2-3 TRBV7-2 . TGTGCCAGCAGCTTACTGGGGCGGGGGGGACCAGATACGCAGTATTTT CASSLLGRGGPDTQYF
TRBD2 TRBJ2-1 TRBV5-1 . TGCGCCAGCAGGTATTTGGGGACTAGCGGGGGGGCCCGCTCCTACAATGAGCAGTTCTTC CASRYLGTSGGARSYNEQFF